Shown below are 17 T cell receptor beta chains from a single sample sequenced in a study of blood T cell repertoires in COVID-19. Using immunoSEQ multiplex PCR, the repertoire was profiled, and TCRdb retains in-frame clones only, with some absent. The data show approximately 410,000 clones, roughly 85% seen once. The sequencing sample was made of peripheral blood. The receptors stem from a woman in her 30s with active or convalescent COVID-19.

In this sample, this clone turned up once. This chain links TRBV19 with TRBJ2-3; 9 positions agree with TRBD2. Germline CDR1 is LNHDA and CDR2 is SQIVND (reference sequence). There are 14 residues in the CDR3. The V gene end was trimmed by 7 bases and the J gene end by 2 bases; junction bases not matched to a gene: 4. In nucleotides, the CDR3 is TGTGCCAGTAACGCGGGGGGGTACACAGATACGCAGTATTTT. This translates into CASNAGGYTDTQYF. The full variable domain, its missing parts supplied by reference TRBV19 and TRBJ2-3, is DGGITQSPKYLFRKEGQNVTLSCEQNLNHDAMYWYRQDPGQGLRLIYYSQIVNDFQKGDIAEGYSVSREKKESFPLTVTSAQKNPTAFYLCASNAGGYTDTQYFGPGTRLTVL.

The chain has TRBV28 and TRBJ1-5; D is undetermined. V lost 5 bases, J lost 3 bases, and 11 bases lay in between. Germline CDR1 MDHEN, CDR2 SYDVKM. This CDR3 is built from 14 residues. In nucleotides, the CDR3 is TGTGCCAGCAGTCTAGGAGCTGACAATCAGCCCCAGCATTTT. It is translated as CASSLGADNQPQHF. The variable domain in full, completed from reference TRBV28 and TRBJ1-5, reads DVKVTQSSRYLVKRTGEKVFLECVQDMDHENMFWYRQDPGLGLRLIYFSYDVKMKEKGDIPEGYSVSREKKERFSLILESASTNQTSMYLCASSLGADNQPQHFGDGTRLSIL.

This rearrangement joins TRBV3-1 (or the pseudogene TRBV3-2) to TRBJ1-2; 8 bases align to TRBD1. CDR3 length equals 15 residues. The germline CDR1 and CDR2 sequences are LGHDT and YNNKEL (reference sequence). Losses at the gene ends were 1 base for V and 2 bases for J; bases not matched to a gene: 3. CDR3 nucleotide sequence: TGTGCCAGCAGCCAAGTCACAGGGGGAAACTATGGCTACACCTTC. Translating it yields CASSQVTGGNYGYTF.

The count of this clone is one. The chain recombines TRBV5-1 with TRBJ2-7, with TRBD1 matching 10 bases. The CDR3 length is 14 residues. Germline values: CDR1 SGHRS, CDR2 YFSETQ. V was clipped by 4 bases and J by 3 bases; unmatched bases: 4. CDR3 sequence: CASSLGQGFYEQYF. In nucleotides, the CDR3 is TGCGCCAGCAGCCTGGGACAGGGGTTCTACGAGCAGTACTTC. Filled out from reference TRBV5-1 and TRBJ2-7, the complete variable domain reads KAGVTQTPRYLIKTRGQQVTLSCSPISGHRSVSWYQQTPGQGLQFLFEYFSETQRNKGNFPGRFSGRQFSNSRSEMNVSTLELGDSALYLCASSLGQGFYEQYFGPGTRLTVT.

The CDR3 DNA sequence: TGTGCCAGCAGCTACAGGGGGAATGGCTACACCTTC. Protein: CASSYRGNGYTF. This sequence joins TRBV7-9 and TRBJ1-2; 8 positions agree with TRBD1. V was pared by 4 bases and J by 6 bases, with 1 base of the junction left unmatched. The CDR3 length is 12 residues. Per the germline V gene, CDR1 is SEHNR and CDR2 is FQNEAQ (reference sequence).

The chain is built from TRBV5-6 and TRBJ1-3; 8 bases map to TRBD1. The CDR3 loop spans 15 amino acids. In germline, CDR1 is SGHDT, CDR2 YYEEEE. J lost 0 bases, V lost 3 bases, and 2 bases had no gene match. The CDR3 nucleotides read TGTGCCAGCAGCTCCGACAGGGGCTCTGGAAACACCATATATTTT. Its translation is CASSSDRGSGNTIYF.

V is TRBV3-1 (or the pseudogene TRBV3-2) and J is TRBJ2-5, with TRBD2 identical over 7 bases. This CDR3 is built from 15 residues. V shed 4 bases, J shed 2 bases, and the junction held 7 bases outside the gene matches. Germline lookup yields CDR1 LGHDT and CDR2 YNNKEL (reference sequence). The CDR3 reads CASSPRGLRQETQYF. The CDR3 nucleotides read TGTGCCAGCAGCCCCCGGGGACTACGTCAAGAGACCCAGTACTTC.

The genes are TRBV10-3 and TRBJ2-7; possibly TRBD2 for D (6 bases). This CDR3 has 13 amino acids. Germline CDR1 and CDR2: ENHRY and SYGVKD. Trimming pared 8 bases from V and 3 bases from J, leaving 14 bases between. The CDR3 DNA is TGTGCCATCCGTCTGCCGGGGGACTACGAGCAGTACTTC. It yields the protein CAIRLPGDYEQYF.

V is TRBV4-1 and J is TRBJ1-2; 8 positions match TRBD1. The CDR3 is 15 amino acids. Per germline, CDR1 MGHRA and CDR2 YSYEKL. V lost 0 bases, J lost 6 bases, and 6 bases stayed unmatched. CDR3 DNA: TGCGCCAGCAGCCAAGAAATAGGACAGGGCGATGGCTACACCTTC. Translation: CASSQEIGQGDGYTF.

The chain recombines TRBV5-1 with TRBJ2-2, with no clear D. Germline V gene sequence: CDR1 SGHRS, CDR2 YFSETQ. Deletions cut 1 base from V and 2 bases from J, with 6 bases between. The CDR3 sequence is 14 residues long. The CDR3 sequence is CASSLNGNTGELFF. CDR3 bases: TGCGCCAGCAGCTTGAACGGTAACACCGGGGAGCTGTTTTTT.

The chain joins TRBV5-1 to TRBJ2-7, with a possible D match to TRBD1 (6 bases). Germline CDR1 SGHRS, CDR2 YFSETQ. The V gene lost 2 bases and the J gene lost 7 bases, with 10 bases spanning the gap. The CDR3 is made up of 12 amino acids. The chain's CDR3 is CASSLNRVEQYF. As DNA, the CDR3 is TGCGCCAGCAGCTTAAACAGGGTTGAGCAGTACTTC. Full variable domain (rest looked up from reference TRBV5-1 and TRBJ2-7): KAGVTQTPRYLIKTRGQQVTLSCSPISGHRSVSWYQQTPGQGLQFLFEYFSETQRNKGNFPGRFSGRQFSNSRSEMNVSTLELGDSALYLCASSLNRVEQYFGPGTRLTVT.

The chain joins TRBV11-2 to TRBJ2-7; 8 positions match TRBD1. V shed 5 bases, J shed 4 bases, and the junction held 7 bases outside the gene matches. CDR1 is SGHAT and CDR2 is FQNNGV in the germline V gene. This CDR3 is 14 amino acids long. The CDR3 sequence is CASSPDRVQYEQYF. The CDR3 nucleotides read TGTGCCAGCAGCCCGGACAGGGTACAATACGAGCAGTACTTC.

The table lists this clone with a count of one. The chain uses TRBV11-2 and TRBJ2-7; perhaps TRBD2 as D (6 bases). The germline CDR1 and CDR2 sequences are SGHAT and FQNNGV. V was shortened by 5 bases and J by 1 base, with 21 bases between the two germline ends. The CDR3 has 17 residues. CDR3 coding DNA: TGTGCCAGCAGCCTCACAGGCGAAGCGGGTTCTTCCTACGAGCAGTACTTC. As protein: CASSLTGEAGSSYEQYF.

The rearrangement joins TRBV4-1 to TRBJ1-5; D perhaps matches TRBD1 (6 bases). Deletions cut 0 bases from V and 11 bases from J, with 17 bases between. The CDR3 contains 15 residues. Per the germline V gene, CDR1 is MGHRA and CDR2 is YSYEKL. The CDR3 spells CASSQDKQGIRAQHF. In nucleotides, the CDR3 is TGCGCCAGCAGCCAAGATAAACAGGGAATACGGGCCCAGCATTTT.

This chain joins TRBV11-2 and TRBJ1-6; possible D gene TRBD1, 5 bases. This CDR3 spans 15 amino acids. The ends were cut back, 1 base at V and 5 bases at J, with 9 bases in the middle. From germline, CDR1 is SGHAT and CDR2 FQNNGV. The CDR3 DNA reads TGTGCCAGCAGCTTAGGATTACAGGATAATTCACCCCTCCACTTT. Translating it yields CASSLGLQDNSPLHF.

This clone was counted a single time. The chain has TRBV6-7 and TRBJ2-5; 11 positions match TRBD1. TRBV6-7 is annotated as an ORF whose role is uncertain. With V trimmed by 5 bases and J by 4 bases, 12 bases remained unmatched. CDR3 length equals 17 residues. DNA for the CDR3: TGTGCCAGCAGTGAACGTAAGCAGGGGACAGGGGGAGAGACCCAGTACTTC. This gives the protein CASSERKQGTGGETQYF.

This chain joins TRBV7-2 and TRBJ2-7, with 9 bases aligning to TRBD2. V trimming: 0 bases; J trimming: 2 bases; junction bases outside the gene matches: 5. CDR3 size: 16 residues. The germline V gene has CDR1 SGHTA and CDR2 FQGNSA. The CDR3 reads CASSLAGTSITYEQYF. In DNA form, the CDR3 reads TGTGCCAGCAGCTTAGCAGGGACTAGCATTACCTACGAGCAGTACTTC.